The clone carrying this T cell receptor beta chain appeared once. The source of the sample is a study of blood T cell repertoires in COVID-19. Study overall: The United States, Italy and Spain provided the acute and convalescent COVID-19 samples. Sources were T cells, B-cell-depleted T cells, or PBMCs; the material itself was cDNA or gDNA.

Original methodology: How many nucleated cells were present was estimated from reference gene primer amplification. Generated by immunoSEQ multiplex PCR, the TCRdb table keeps only in-frame clones and is missing some. From that table come the V and J calls and clone size; the DNA was used to work out D and trimming. This table holds about 140,000 clones, roughly nine tenths found once. The CDR3 is made up of 14 amino acids. The V gene's germline CDR1 is MNHEY and CDR2 SMNVEV (reference sequence). With 2 bases removed from V and 7 bases from J, the gap between germline ends came to 12 bases. The chain couples TRBV27 to TRBJ1-5; D is possibly TRBD1 (6 bases). This receptor was identified in a human donor in a cohort sampled during active COVID-19. Material: peripheral blood. The CDR3 DNA reads as TGTGCCAGCAGTTTAGCCACAGGGTCCCAGCCCCAGCATTTT. Encoded protein: CASSLATGSQPQHF.